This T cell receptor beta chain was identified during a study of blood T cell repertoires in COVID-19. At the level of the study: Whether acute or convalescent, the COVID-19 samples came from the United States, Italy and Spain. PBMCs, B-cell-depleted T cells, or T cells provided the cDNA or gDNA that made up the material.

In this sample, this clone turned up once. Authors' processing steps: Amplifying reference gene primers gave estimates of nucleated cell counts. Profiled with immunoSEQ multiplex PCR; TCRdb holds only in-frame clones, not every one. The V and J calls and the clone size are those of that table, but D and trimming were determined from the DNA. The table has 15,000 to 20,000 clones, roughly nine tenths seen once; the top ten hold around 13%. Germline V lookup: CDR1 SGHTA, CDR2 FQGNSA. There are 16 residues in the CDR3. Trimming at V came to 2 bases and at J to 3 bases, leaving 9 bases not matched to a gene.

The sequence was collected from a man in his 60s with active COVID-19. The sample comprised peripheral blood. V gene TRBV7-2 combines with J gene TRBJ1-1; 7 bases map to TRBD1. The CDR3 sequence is CASSLSTGRGDTEAFF. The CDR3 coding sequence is TGTGCCAGCAGCTTATCGACGGGCAGGGGGGACACTGAAGCTTTCTTT.